This T cell receptor (beta chain) was sequenced in a study of human versus mouse CDR3 diversity and MHC coevolution. Study-wide results and limits: Clonal inequality was lowest in most of the three human donors. Compared with mice, human CDR3s carried more deletions and insertions on average. About 1.6 million TCR beta clonotypes were estimated for humans, the largest repertoire.

CDR1 is GTSNPN, CDR2 SVGIG, per germline (reference sequence). Trimming removed 2 bases from V and 3 bases from J, with 7 bases in between. CDR3 length equals 12 residues. Of note for this clone: What it binds is not known.

Sequencing was performed with immunoSEQ multiplex PCR; in TCRdb, only in-frame clones are kept and a portion is missing. The sample contains tens of thousands of clones, roughly 92% of which appear only once. The chain links TRBV30 to TRBJ1-2; D is unclear. Sample: naive CD4+ T cells from blood. Noted subset: CD45RO-negative CD62L-positive naive CD4 T cells. The sequence was collected from a person aged 30 to 69 in good health. The CDR3 sequence is CAWSSTDYGYTF. The CDR3 nucleotides read TGTGCCTGGAGTTCCACTGACTATGGCTACACCTTC.